The 10 T cell receptor beta chains listed next were all sequenced from one sample in a study of control samples from healthy donors and cancer patients (dated by TCRdb to 2018 to 2020). Library preparation was by the immunoSEQ multiplex PCR assay. The table comes from immuneACCESS by way of TCRdb, which keeps in-frame sequences with V and J called. Part of the clones is missing from these tables; in studies checked, under half for an unresolved V gene and the rest for unknown reasons. A total of 150,000 to 200,000 clones appear in this sample, 85% to 95% of them only once. Around 1.5% of the sample comes from the top ten. The sample was blood. Receptors originate from a woman younger than 35 in good health.

The chain joins TRBV21-1 to TRBJ2-4; the table's D gene call, TRBD2, was not cross checked with the DNA. TRBV21-1 is marked as a pseudogene. The CDR3 runs 16 residues. The CDR3 here is CASSTGAGTTKNIQYF. The CDR3 DNA follows: TGTGCCAGCAGCACCGGAGCCGGGACTACTAAAAACATTCAGTACTTC.

The chain uses TRBV4-3 and TRBJ2-2; TRBD2 aligns across 14 bases. CDR3 size: 15 residues. Trimming at V came to 4 bases and at J to 8 bases, leaving 3 bases not matched to a gene. Germline V CDR1 and CDR2: LGHNA, YSLEER. For the CDR3, the DNA is TGCGCCAGCAGCCGGGGACTAGCGGGAGTAGGGGAGCTGTTTTTT. Amino acid sequence: CASSRGLAGVGELFF.

This rearrangement joins TRBV28 to TRBJ1-5, with D perhaps matching TRBD1 (6 bases). The CDR3 extends over 15 amino acids. Germline V CDR1 and CDR2: MDHEN, SYDVKM. Trimming shortened V by 3 bases and J by 2 bases, and 11 bases separated the two germline ends. CDR3 sequence: CASSFNRVGNQPQHF. CDR3 nucleotide sequence: TGTGCCAGCAGTTTTAACAGGGTCGGCAATCAGCCCCAGCATTTT. Full variable domain (outside the CDR3, taken from reference TRBV28 and TRBJ1-5): DVKVTQSSRYLVKRTGEKVFLECVQDMDHENMFWYRQDPGLGLRLIYFSYDVKMKEKGDIPEGYSVSREKKERFSLILESASTNQTSMYLCASSFNRVGNQPQHFGDGTRLSIL.

This clone was detected once. This chain joins TRBV7-2 and TRBJ2-3; D uncertain. V shed 2 bases and J shed 2 bases, with 5 bases lying between them. Germline lookup yields CDR1 SGHTA and CDR2 FQGNSA. The CDR3 length is 13 residues. The chain's CDR3 is CASSLLYTDTQYF. The CDR3 DNA follows: TGTGCCAGCAGCTTATTGTACACAGATACGCAGTATTTT.

The chain links TRBV7-3 to TRBJ1-1; 7 positions agree with TRBD1. The CDR3 totals 15 residues. Germline CDR1 is SGHTA and CDR2 is FQGTGA. Trimming cost V 2 bases and J 1 base; bases outside gene matches: 4. This chain's CDR3 is CASSLYGQENTEAFF. The DNA for the CDR3 is TGTGCCAGCAGCTTATACGGACAGGAGAACACTGAAGCTTTCTTT. The full variable domain, in which reference TRBV7-3 and TRBJ1-1 provide the parts outside the CDR3, is GAGVSQTPSNKVTEKGKYVELRCDPISGHTALYWYRQSLGQGPEFLIYFQGTGAADDSGLPNDRFFAVRPEGSVSTLKIQRTERGDSAVYLCASSLYGQENTEAFFGQGTRLTVV.

The rearrangement joins TRBV5-6 to TRBJ2-7, with D perhaps TRBD1 (5 bases). Germline lookup yields CDR1 SGHDT and CDR2 YYEEEE. Trimming took off 4 bases at V and 2 bases at J, with 19 bases between the two ends. The CDR3 is 16 amino acids. In nucleotides, the CDR3 is TGTGCCAGCAGCCTCCTAGACAGATCCAACGCCTACGAGCAGTACTTC. It codes for CASSLLDRSNAYEQYF.

This chain connects TRBV19 to TRBJ2-5; tentatively, D is TRBD1 (5 bases). The germline V gene has CDR1 LNHDA and CDR2 SQIVND (reference sequence). The CDR3 contains 13 residues. Trimming stripped 3 bases from V and 5 bases from J, with 10 bases between. CDR3 nucleotides: TGTGCCAGTAGTATTGCAGGGCGGGAGACCCAGTACTTC. It is translated as CASSIAGRETQYF. Full variable domain (outside the CDR3, taken from reference TRBV19 and TRBJ2-5): DGGITQSPKYLFRKEGQNVTLSCEQNLNHDAMYWYRQDPGQGLRLIYYSQIVNDFQKGDIAEGYSVSREKKESFPLTVTSAQKNPTAFYLCASSIAGRETQYFGPGTRLLVL.

The gene calls are TRBV5-6 and TRBJ1-2; 7 bases align to TRBD1. Germline V lookup: CDR1 SGHDT, CDR2 YYEEEE. The CDR3 contains 13 residues. The V gene end was trimmed by 2 bases and the J gene end by 5 bases; junction bases not matched to a gene: 3. In DNA, the CDR3 is TGTGCCAGCAGCTTTGGGACAGAATATGGCTACACCTTC. Its protein product is CASSFGTEYGYTF.

This chain connects TRBV12-3 or TRBV12-4 to TRBJ2-3; D possibly corresponds to TRBD2 (5 bases). Between the trimmed V and J ends, which lost 6 bases and 6 bases, there was a span of 13 bases. CDR3 length: 13 residues. The CDR3 DNA is TGTGCCAGCAGCAGAGGACTGGGCGATACGCAGTATTTT. It codes for CASSRGLGDTQYF.

The chain links TRBV30 to TRBJ1-1; 7 bases are shared with TRBD1. Germline CDR1 GTSNPN, CDR2 SVGIG (reference sequence). This CDR3 contains 17 residues. V shed 0 bases and J 0 bases; nucleotides not matched to a gene: 10. The CDR3 DNA is TGTGCCTGGAGTGTACCAACAGGGGCCTTTATGAACACTGAAGCTTTCTTT. Translated: CAWSVPTGAFMNTEAFF. Filled out from reference TRBV30 and TRBJ1-1, the complete variable domain reads SQTIHQWPATLVQPVGSPLSLECTVEGTSNPNLYWYRQAAGRGLQLLFYSVGIGQISSEVPQNLSASRPQDRQFILSSKKLLLSDSGFYLCAWSVPTGAFMNTEAFFGQGTRLTVV.